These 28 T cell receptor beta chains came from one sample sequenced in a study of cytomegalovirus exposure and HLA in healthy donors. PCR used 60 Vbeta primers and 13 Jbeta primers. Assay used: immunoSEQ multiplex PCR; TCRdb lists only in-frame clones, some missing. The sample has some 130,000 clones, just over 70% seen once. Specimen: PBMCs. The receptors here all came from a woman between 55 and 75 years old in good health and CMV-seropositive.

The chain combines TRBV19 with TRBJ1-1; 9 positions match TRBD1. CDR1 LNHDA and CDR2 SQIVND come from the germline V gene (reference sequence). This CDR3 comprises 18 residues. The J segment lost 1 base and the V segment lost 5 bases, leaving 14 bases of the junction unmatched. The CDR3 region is CASSPLLGQGKENTEAFF. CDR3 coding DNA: TGTGCCAGTAGTCCCCTTCTTGGACAGGGGAAAGAGAACACTGAAGCTTTCTTT.

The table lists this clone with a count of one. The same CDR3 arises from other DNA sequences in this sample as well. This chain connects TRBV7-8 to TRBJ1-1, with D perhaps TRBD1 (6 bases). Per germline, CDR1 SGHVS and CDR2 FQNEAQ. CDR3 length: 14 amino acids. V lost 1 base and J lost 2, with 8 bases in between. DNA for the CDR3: TGTGCCAGCAGCTTAGGGACAGCCAACACTGAAGCTTTCTTT. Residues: CASSLGTANTEAFF.

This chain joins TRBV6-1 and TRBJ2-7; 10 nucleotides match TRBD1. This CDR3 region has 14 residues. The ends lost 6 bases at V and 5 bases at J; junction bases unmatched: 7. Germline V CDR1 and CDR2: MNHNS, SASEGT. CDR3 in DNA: TGTGCCAGCAGCCCAATGGGACAGGGGAACGAGCAGTACTTC. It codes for CASSPMGQGNEQYF.

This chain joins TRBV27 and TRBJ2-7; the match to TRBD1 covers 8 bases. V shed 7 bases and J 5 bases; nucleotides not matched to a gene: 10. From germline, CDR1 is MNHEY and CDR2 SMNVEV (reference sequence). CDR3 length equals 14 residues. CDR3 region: CASTPAQGAHEQYF. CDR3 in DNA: TGTGCCAGCACCCCCGCCCAGGGGGCCCACGAGCAGTACTTC.

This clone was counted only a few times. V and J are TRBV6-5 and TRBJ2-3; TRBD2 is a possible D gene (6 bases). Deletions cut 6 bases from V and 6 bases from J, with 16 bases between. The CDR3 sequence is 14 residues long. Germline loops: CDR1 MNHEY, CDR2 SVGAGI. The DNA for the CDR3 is TGTGCCAGCAGCGACCCCGGGAGACTTGATACGCAGTATTTT. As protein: CASSDPGRLDTQYF.

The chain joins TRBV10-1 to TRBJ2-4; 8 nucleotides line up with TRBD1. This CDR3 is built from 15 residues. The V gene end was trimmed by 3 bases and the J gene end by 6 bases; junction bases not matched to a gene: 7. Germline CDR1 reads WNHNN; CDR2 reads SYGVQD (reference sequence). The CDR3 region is CASSEQGVKANIQYF. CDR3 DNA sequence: TGCGCCAGCAGTGAACAGGGGGTTAAGGCAAACATTCAGTACTTC.

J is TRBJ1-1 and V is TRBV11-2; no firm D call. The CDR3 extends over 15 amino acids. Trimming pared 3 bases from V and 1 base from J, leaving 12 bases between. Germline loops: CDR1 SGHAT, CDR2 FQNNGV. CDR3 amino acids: CASSFPAGTNTEAFF. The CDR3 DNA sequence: TGTGCCAGCAGCTTCCCCGCAGGAACGAACACTGAAGCTTTCTTT. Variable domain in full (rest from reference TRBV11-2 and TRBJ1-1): EAGVAQSPRYKIIEKRQSVAFWCNPISGHATLYWYQQILGQGPKLLIQFQNNGVVDDSQLPKDRFSAERLKGVDSTLKIQPAKLEDSAVYLCASSFPAGTNTEAFFGQGTRLTVV.

The CDR3 bases are TGTGCCAGCAGTTTAGTCCCAACCTACGAGCAGTACTTC. Protein sequence: CASSLVPTYEQYF. The V and J genes are TRBV27 and TRBJ2-7; D uncertain. CDR3 length: 13 residues. Germline values: CDR1 MNHEY, CDR2 SMNVEV (reference sequence). V was shortened by 2 bases and J by 2 bases, with 7 bases between the two germline ends.

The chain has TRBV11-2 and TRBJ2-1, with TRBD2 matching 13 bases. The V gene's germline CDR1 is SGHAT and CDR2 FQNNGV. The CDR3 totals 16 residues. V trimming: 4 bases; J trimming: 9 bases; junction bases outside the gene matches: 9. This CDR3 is CASSSGGLAGSFEQFF. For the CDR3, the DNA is TGTGCCAGCAGCTCGGGGGGACTAGCGGGATCCTTTGAGCAGTTCTTC.

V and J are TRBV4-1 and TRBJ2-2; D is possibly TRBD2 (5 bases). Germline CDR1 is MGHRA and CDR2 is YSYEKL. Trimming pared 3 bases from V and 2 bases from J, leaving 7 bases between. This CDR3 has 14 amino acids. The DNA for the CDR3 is TGCGCCAGCAGCCAGACGGGAAACACCGGGGAGCTGTTTTTT. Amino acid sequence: CASSQTGNTGELFF.

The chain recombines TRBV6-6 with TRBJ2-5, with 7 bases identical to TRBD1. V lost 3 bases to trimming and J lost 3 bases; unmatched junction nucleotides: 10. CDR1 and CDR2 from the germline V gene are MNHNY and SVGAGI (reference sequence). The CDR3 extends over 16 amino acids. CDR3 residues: CASSYFRTGRKETQYF. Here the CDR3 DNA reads TGTGCCAGCAGTTATTTCCGGACAGGCCGAAAAGAGACCCAGTACTTC.

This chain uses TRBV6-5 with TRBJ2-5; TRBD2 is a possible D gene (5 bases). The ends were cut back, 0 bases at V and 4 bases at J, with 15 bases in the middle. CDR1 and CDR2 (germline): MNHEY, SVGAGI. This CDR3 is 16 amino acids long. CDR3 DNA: TGTGCCAGCAGTTACTCGAACAATGTCGGGGTAGAGACCCAGTACTTC. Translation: CASSYSNNVGVETQYF.

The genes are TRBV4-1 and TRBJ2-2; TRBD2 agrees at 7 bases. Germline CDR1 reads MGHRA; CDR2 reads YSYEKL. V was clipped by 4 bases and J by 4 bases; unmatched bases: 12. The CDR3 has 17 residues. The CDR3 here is CASSRFLSGLTTGELFF. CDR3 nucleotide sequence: TGCGCCAGCAGCCGTTTCTTATCGGGACTAACCACCGGGGAGCTGTTTTTT.

The CDR3 region is CASSFGQGAHYGYTF. CDR3 coding DNA: TGCGCCAGCAGCTTCGGACAGGGGGCTCACTATGGCTACACCTTC. This chain links TRBV5-1 with TRBJ1-2; 11 nucleotides agree with TRBD1. This CDR3 comprises 15 residues. CDR1 and CDR2 from the germline V gene are SGHRS and YFSETQ. Trimming at V came to 2 bases and at J to 3 bases, leaving 3 bases not matched to a gene.

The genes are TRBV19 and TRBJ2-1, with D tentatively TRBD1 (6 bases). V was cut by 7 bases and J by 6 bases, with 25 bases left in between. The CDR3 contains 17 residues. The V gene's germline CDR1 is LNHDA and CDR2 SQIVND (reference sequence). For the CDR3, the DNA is TGTGCCAGTACCGCTGGGCCTCAGGGGAGTATACTCAATGAGCAGTTCTTC. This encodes CASTAGPQGSILNEQFF.

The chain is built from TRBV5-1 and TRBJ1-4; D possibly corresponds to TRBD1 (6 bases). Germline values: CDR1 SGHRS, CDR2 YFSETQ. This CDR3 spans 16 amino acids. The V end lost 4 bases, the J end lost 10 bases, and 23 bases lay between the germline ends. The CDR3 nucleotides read TGCGCCAGCAGCGCCGCTGGGTCAGGGGCGGGCGGAAAACTGTTTTTT. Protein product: CASSAAGSGAGGKLFF.

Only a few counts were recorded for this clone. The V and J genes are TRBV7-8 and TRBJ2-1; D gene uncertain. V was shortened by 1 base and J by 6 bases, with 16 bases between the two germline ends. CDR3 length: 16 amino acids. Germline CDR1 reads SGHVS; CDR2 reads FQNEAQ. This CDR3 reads CASSLGRSSSTNEQFF. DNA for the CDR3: TGTGCCAGCAGCTTAGGCAGGTCATCTTCTACCAATGAGCAGTTCTTC.

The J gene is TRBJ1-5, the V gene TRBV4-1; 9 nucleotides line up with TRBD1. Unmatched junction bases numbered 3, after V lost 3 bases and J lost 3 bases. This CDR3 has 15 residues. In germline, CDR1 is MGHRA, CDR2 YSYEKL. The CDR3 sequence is CASSHGTGINQPQHF. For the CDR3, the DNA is TGCGCCAGCAGCCACGGGACAGGGATCAATCAGCCCCAGCATTTT.

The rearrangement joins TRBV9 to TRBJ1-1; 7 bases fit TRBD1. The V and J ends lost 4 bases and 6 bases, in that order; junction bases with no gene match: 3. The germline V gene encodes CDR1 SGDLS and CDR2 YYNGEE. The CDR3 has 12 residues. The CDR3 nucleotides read TGTGCCAGCAGCCACGGGACAGCTGAAGCTTTCTTT. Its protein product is CASSHGTAEAFF.

CDR3: CASSEAPLGQGSYEQYF. DNA of the CDR3: TGTGCCAGCAGTGAAGCTCCTTTAGGACAGGGGTCCTACGAGCAGTACTTC. The J gene is TRBJ2-7, the V gene TRBV6-1, with TRBD1 matching over 9 bases. Germline CDR1 is MNHNS and CDR2 is SASEGT. The CDR3 has 17 amino acids. V gave up 0 bases and J gave up 1 base; unmatched junction bases: 7.

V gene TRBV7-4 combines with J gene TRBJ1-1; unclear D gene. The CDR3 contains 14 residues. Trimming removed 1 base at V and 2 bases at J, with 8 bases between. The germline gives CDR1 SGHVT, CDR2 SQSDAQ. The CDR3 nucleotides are TGTGCCAGCAGCTTAGAACAGAAAAACACTGAAGCTTTCTTT. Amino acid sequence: CASSLEQKNTEAFF.

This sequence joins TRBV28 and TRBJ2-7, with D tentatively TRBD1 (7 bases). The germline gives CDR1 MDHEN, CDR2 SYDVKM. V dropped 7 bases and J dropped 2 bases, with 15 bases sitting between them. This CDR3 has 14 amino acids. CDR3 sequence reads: CASTWTGGTYEQYF. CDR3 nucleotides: TGTGCCAGCACCTGGACAGGAGGGACCTACGAGCAGTACTTC.

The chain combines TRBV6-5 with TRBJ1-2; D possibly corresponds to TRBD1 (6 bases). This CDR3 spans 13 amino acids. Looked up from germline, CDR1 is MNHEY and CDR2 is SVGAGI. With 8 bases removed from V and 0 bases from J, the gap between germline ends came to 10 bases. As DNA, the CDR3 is TGTGCCAGCTGGACAGAAGCTAACTATGGCTACACCTTC. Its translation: CASWTEANYGYTF.

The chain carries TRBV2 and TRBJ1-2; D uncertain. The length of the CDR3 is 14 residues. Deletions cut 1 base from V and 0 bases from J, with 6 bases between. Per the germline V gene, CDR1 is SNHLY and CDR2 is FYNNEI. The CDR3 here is CASSEVATNYGYTF. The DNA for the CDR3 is TGTGCCAGCAGTGAAGTTGCTACTAACTATGGCTACACCTTC.

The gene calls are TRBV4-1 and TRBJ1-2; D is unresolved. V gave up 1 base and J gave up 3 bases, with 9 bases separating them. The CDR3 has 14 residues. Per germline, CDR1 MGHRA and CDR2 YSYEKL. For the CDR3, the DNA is TGCGCCAGCAGCCAAGGACCGGGTGACTATGGCTACACCTTC. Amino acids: CASSQGPGDYGYTF.

The CDR3 DNA follows: TGTGCCAGCACCCCAGGGGGAAACAGGCCCCGCTACGAGCAGTACTTC. Translation gives CASTPGGNRPRYEQYF. The chain links TRBV7-9 to TRBJ2-7; the match to TRBD1 covers 7 bases. Germline V gene sequence: CDR1 SEHNR, CDR2 FQNEAQ (reference sequence). The CDR3 contains 16 residues. After removal of 7 bases from V and 3 bases from J, the junction contained 15 bases not matched to a gene.

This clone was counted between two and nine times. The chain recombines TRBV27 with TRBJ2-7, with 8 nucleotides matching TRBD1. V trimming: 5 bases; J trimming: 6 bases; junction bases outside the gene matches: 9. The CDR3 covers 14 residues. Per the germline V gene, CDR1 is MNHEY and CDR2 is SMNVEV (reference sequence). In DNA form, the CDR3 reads TGTGCCAGCAGTATTGGACAGGGTTCCGGCGAGCAGTACTTC. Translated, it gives CASSIGQGSGEQYF.

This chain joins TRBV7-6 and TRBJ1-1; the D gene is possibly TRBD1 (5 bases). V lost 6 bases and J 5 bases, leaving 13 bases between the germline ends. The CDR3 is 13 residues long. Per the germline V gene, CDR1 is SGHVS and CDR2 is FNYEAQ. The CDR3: CASRLGGGTEAFF. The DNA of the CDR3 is TGTGCCAGCAGGCTGGGGGGAGGGACTGAAGCTTTCTTT.